This T cell receptor (beta chain) was sequenced for a study of CD8 T cells in Susac syndrome. This clonotype came up once. After extraction with the RNeasy kit, about 0.45 to 1 ug of the RNA was reverse transcribed using random hexamers. TCRdb processed the immunoSEQ multiplex PCR reads anew with MiXCR; each CDR3 protein has one entry. The sample yields just over 150,000 distinct CDR3 sequences, 85% to 95% seen once. The CDR3 runs to 13 residues. V lost 2 bases, J lost 11 bases, and 10 bases lay in between. From germline, CDR1 is MNHEY and CDR2 SMNVEV (reference sequence). Diagnostic criteria for definite or probable disease, in their recently defined form, were met by the patients with Susac syndrome.

J is TRBJ1-6 and V is TRBV27, with D perhaps matching TRBD1 (5 bases). The sample taken for sequencing was CD4+ T cells from PBMCs. This sequence originates from a human donor with Susac syndrome. The CDR3 protein is CASSLGGEAPLHF. CDR3 DNA: TGTGCCAGCAGTTTAGGGGGTGAGGCACCCCTCCACTTT.